This paragraph covers one T cell receptor beta chain sequence. Which antigen it targets is not known. Nothing much larger sits one base from this clone, and base qualities are not available. During the collection period, no immune events, such as infections, were documented for the healthy donors. Healthy-donor blood repertoires served as a training cohort to calibrate time-dependent variance in a beta-binomial model of T-cell clone differential abundance. The training cohort was composed of 10 or so healthy donors, 3 female and 7 male. An age range of roughly 29 to 65 years, with an average of about 45 years, was recorded for the donors. Whole blood was collected from each healthy donor at three time points spaced around two weeks apart and obtained from a commercial supplier. For immunosequencing, genomic DNA was extracted from unsorted whole blood. The sample originates from a study of identifying expanded T cells in peripheral blood (dated by TCRdb to the late 2010s). For context, the study as a whole: Four technical replicates, made by sequencing separate aliquots from the same pool of genomic DNA, were compared pairwise. The research as a whole found: About 1.1 differentially abundant clones were flagged by the binomial model between technical replicates, whereas about 15 and 19 were flagged over approximately two weeks and four weeks, respectively. Across all healthy-donor time intervals, the beta-binomial model significantly lowered both the number of clones called differentially abundant and the false-positive rate. The authors expected biological variance in healthy repertoires might increase further over much longer intervals such as months to years. Across all healthy donors, variance in clone template counts between approximately two-week samples was found to increase significantly with total template count.

The immunoSEQ Assay, which relies on bias-controlled multiplex PCR amplification of genomic DNA, was used to profile TCRbeta CDR3 regions. As for how the authors treated the data: The absolute abundance of each unique TCRbeta CDR3 region was quantified after sequences were collapsed and filtered. Two models were used to test differential abundance: a binomial model (Fisher-equivalent) and a beta-binomial model that adds time-dependent variance fitted from healthy donors. Clones with fewer than 5 combined templates were removed, and differential abundance was called for clones with a Benjamini-Hochberg FDR below 0.01. Using the form v = (b*log(k)+a)^2, the beta-binomial variance was modeled as a function of the total template count across the two samples. TCRdb retrieved this table from immuneACCESS and kept in-frame rearrangements only. Not all clones are present; in checked studies, unresolved V genes account for under half, and no reason is known for the remainder. Clone size and the V and J calls come from that table; the DNA yielded D and trimming. In all, the sample holds 120,000 or so clones, and about four fifths of those were seen once. Together, the top ten hold 3% to 4% of the sample.

The germline V gene gives CDR1 as SGDLS and CDR2 as YYNGEE. From cysteine to phenylalanine, the CDR3 is 14 amino acids long. Only the CDR3 part of the read is kept: 42 bases, read in frame from the first base. Clipping removes 2 bases from V and 9 bases from J, with 8 as the unmatched junction base count. This sequence uses TRBV9 and TRBJ2-1, with TRBD2 matching 7 junction bases. Sequences were obtained from blood. The clonotype comes from a person aged 18 to 70 in good health. The DNA is TGTGCCAGCAGCGTGGGGGAGGGCTTCAGTGAGCAGTTCTTC. Its protein is CASSVGEGFSEQFF.